This TCR beta chain was recorded in a study of beta chain features in type 1 diabetes. Of the isolated RNA, all was reverse transcribed, and so the sequenced material was expressed TCRB transcripts. Some clones are missing from TCRdb's copy, which holds only in-frame ones; the method was immunoSEQ multiplex PCR. The sample holds about 900,000 clones; 15% to 20% are singletons and the top ten take about 0.025%. The CDR3 is 13 residues long. Trimming took 6 bases from V and 10 from J; bases not matched to a gene: 9. CDR1 is LNHDA and CDR2 is SQIVND in the germline V gene (reference sequence). It was via CD45RO/CCR7/CD25/CD127/CD95/CD27 that CD4+ naive, central memory, regulatory and stem cell-like memory cells were sorted. Only a few counts were recorded for this clone.

This receptor was taken from a woman aged 18 to 35 in good health. J is TRBJ2-1 and V is TRBV19; 7 bases are a match to TRBD1. The sequenced sample was naive CD4+ T cells from blood. The CDR3 sequence: CASSIDRDGEQFF. CDR3 DNA sequence: TGTGCCAGTAGCATCGACAGGGACGGCGAGCAGTTCTTC.